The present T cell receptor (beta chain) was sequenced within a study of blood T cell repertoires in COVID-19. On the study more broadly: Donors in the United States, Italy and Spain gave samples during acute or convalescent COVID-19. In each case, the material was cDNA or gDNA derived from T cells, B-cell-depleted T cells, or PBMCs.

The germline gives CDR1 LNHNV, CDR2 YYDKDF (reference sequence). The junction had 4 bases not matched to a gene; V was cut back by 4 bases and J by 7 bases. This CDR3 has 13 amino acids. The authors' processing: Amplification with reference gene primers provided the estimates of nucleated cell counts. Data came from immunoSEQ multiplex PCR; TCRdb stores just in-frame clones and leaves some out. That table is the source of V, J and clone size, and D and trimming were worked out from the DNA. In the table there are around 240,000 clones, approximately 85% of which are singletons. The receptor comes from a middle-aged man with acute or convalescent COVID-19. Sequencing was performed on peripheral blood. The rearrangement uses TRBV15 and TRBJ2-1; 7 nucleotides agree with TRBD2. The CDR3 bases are TGTGCCACCAGCACGGGGGAGGGGAATGAGCAGTTCTTC. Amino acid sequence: CATSTGEGNEQFF. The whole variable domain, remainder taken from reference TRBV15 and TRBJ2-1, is DAMVIQNPRYQVTQFGKPVTLSCSQTLNHNVMYWYQQKSSQAPKLLFHYYDKDFNNEADTPDNFQSRRPNTSFCFLDIRSPGLGDTAMYLCATSTGEGNEQFFGPGTRLTVL.